This TCR beta chain came from a study of neurological immune-mediated disorders. Study results and caveats: Multiple sclerosis was found to have the least TCR clonal expansion, below healthy controls, and HTLV-1-associated myelopathy the most.

The time point: longitudinal time-point 1 (baseline). The unsorted libraries were prepared from 2 million PBMCs (stored at -80 C). Per germline, CDR1 SQVTM and CDR2 ANQGSEA. The CDR3 consists of 12 residues. Trimming cost V 6 bases and J 2 bases, with 11 bases left between them. The cDNA was produced through 5'RACE with 10-nucleotide random UMIs. Every sequencing run gave over 200 million TCR-beta sequences, taken from 15-18 subjects. One entry per CDR3 protein results from TCRdb running MiXCR on the 5' RACE reads. Counted here are tens of thousands of distinct CDR3 sequences, approximately 3% occurring once; the ten biggest clones make up about 8.3%. Remarks on this clonotype: What it recognizes is unknown.

The sequence came from a woman aged 60-75 years with multiple sclerosis. The chain combines TRBV29-1 with TRBJ2-7; TRBD2 might be the D (6 bases). Source material: PBMCs. CDR3 amino acids: CSVRDLAYEQYF. CDR3 coding DNA: TGCAGCGTCCGGGACTTGGCCTACGAGCAGTACTTC.